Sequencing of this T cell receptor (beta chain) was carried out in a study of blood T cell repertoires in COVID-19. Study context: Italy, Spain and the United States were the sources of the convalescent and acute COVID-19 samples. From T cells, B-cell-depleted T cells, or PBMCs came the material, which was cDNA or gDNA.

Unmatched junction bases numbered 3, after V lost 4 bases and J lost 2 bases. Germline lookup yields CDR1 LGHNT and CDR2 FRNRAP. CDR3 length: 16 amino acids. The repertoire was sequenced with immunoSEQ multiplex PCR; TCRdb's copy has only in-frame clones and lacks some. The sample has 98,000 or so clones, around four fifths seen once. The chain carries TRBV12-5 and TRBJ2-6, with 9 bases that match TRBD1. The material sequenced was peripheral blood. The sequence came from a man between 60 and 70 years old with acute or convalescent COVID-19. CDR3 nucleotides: TGTGCTAGTGGTTCTGGACAGGGGACTGGGGCCAACGTCCTGACTTTC. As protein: CASGSGQGTGANVLTF.